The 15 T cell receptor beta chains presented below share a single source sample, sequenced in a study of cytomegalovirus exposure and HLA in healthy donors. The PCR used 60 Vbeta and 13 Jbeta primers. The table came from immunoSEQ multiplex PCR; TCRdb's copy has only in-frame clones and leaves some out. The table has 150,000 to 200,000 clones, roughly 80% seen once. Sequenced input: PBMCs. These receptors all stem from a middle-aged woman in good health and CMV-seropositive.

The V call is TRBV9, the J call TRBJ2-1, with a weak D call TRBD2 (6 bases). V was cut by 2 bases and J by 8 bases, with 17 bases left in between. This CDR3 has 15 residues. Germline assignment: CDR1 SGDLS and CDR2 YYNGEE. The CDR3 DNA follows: TGTGCCAGCAGCGTGACCCCGGGAGCTGCGGATGAGCAGTTCTTC. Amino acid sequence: CASSVTPGAADEQFF.

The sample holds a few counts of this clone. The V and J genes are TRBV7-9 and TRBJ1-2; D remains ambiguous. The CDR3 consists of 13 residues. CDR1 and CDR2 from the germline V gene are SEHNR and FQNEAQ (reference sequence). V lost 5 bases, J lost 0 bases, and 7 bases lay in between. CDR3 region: CASSPSPNYGYTF. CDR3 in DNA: TGTGCCAGCAGCCCGAGCCCTAACTATGGCTACACCTTC.

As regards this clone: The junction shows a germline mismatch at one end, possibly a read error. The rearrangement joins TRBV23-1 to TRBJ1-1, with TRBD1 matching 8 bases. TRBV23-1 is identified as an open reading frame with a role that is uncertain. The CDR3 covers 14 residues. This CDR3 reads CPSTGTGLNTEAFF. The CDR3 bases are TGCCCCAGCACGGGGACAGGTTTGAACACTGAAGCTTTCTTT.

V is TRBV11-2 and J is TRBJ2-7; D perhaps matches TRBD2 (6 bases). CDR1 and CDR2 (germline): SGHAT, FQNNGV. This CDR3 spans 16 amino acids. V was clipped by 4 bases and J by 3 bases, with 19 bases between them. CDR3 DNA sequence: TGTGCCAGCAGCTCGCAGAACTTACCGCGGGGCTACGAGCAGTACTTC. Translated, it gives CASSSQNLPRGYEQYF.

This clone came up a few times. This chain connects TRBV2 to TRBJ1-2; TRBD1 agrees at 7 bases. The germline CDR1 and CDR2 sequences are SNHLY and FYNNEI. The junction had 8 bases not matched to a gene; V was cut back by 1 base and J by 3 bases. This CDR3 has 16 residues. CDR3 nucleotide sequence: TGTGCCAGCAGTGAAGGGTCAGGGGGGCTTGACTATGGCTACACCTTC. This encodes CASSEGSGGLDYGYTF.

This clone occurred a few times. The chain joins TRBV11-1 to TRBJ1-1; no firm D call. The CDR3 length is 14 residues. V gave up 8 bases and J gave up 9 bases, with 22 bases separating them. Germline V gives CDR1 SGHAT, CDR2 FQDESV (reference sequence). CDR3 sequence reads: CASSDFRAPGKAFF. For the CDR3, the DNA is TGTGCCAGCTCGGATTTTCGCGCCCCGGGAAAAGCTTTCTTT.

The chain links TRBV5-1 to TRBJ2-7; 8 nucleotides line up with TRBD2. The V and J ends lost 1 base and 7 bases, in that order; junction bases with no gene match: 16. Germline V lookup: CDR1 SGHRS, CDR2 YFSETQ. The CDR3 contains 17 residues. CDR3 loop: CASSLSREGPFLSEQYF. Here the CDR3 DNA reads TGCGCCAGCAGCTTGAGTCGGGAGGGCCCATTTTTGAGTGAGCAGTACTTC.

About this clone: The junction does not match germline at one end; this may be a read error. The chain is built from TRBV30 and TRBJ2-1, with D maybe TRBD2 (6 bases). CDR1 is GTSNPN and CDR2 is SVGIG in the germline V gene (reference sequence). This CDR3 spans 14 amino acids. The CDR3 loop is CAWGTRVAYTEQFF. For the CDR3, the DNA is TGTGCCTGGGGGACTCGGGTCGCTTACACTGAGCAGTTCTTC.

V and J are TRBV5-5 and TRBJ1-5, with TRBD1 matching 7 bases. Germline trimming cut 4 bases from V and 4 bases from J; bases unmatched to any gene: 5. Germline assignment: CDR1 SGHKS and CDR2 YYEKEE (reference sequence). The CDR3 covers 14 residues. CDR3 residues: CASSLDRVNQPQHF. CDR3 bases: TGTGCCAGCAGCCTCGACAGGGTGAATCAGCCCCAGCATTTT.

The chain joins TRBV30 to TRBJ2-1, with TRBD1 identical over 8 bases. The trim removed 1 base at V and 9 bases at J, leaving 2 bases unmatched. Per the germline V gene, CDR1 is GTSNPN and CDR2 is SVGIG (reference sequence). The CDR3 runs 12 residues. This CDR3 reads CAWSGTGIEQFF. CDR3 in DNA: TGTGCCTGGAGTGGGACAGGGATTGAGCAGTTCTTC.

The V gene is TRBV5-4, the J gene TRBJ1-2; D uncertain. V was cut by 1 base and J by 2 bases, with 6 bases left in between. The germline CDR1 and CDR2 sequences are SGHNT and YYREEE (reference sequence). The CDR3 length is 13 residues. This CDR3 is CASSLILNYGYTF. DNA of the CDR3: TGTGCCAGCAGCTTGATATTAAACTATGGCTACACCTTC.

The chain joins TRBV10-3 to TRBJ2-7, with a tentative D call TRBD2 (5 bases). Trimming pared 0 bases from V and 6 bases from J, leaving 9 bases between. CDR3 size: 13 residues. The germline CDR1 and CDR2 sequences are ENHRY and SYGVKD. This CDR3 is CAISESTRGEQYF. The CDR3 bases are TGTGCCATCAGTGAGTCGACTCGGGGCGAGCAGTACTTC.

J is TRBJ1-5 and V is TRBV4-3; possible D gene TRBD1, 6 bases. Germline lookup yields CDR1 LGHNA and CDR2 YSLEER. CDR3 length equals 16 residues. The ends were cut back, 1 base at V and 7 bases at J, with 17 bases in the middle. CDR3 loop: CASSQGPGADAQPQHF. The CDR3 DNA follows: TGCGCCAGCAGCCAAGGCCCAGGGGCCGACGCCCAGCCCCAGCATTTT.

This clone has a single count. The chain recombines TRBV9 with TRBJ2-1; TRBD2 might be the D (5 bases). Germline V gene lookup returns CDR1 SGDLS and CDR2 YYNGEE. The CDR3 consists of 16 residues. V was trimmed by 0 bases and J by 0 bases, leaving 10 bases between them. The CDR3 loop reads CASSVEMGSSYNEQFF. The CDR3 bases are TGTGCCAGCAGCGTAGAAATGGGGAGCTCCTACAATGAGCAGTTCTTC.

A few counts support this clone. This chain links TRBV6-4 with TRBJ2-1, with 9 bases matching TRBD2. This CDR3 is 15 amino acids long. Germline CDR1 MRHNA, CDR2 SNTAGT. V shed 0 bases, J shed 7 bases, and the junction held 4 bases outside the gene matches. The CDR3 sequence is CASSDSRAGGNEQFF. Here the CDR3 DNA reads TGTGCCAGCAGTGACTCAAGGGCGGGAGGGAATGAGCAGTTCTTC.